Shown below are 30 T cell receptor beta chains from a single sample sequenced in a study of CD4 T cells in relation to SARS-CoV-2 and coronaviruses. Unexposed donor CD4+ T cells date from about 2011-2018, before the COVID-19 pandemic. The cells were cultured for roughly 11 days before CD4+ T cells were isolated. Some clones are missing from TCRdb's copy, which holds only in-frame ones; the method was immunoSEQ multiplex PCR. The sample lists approximately 25,000 clones, 73% occurring once. Their antigens are not known. The sequenced sample was CD4+ T cells from PBMCs, cultured in vitro. Receptors originate from a human donor in good health.

The chain links TRBV11-3 to TRBJ2-1; D possibly uses TRBD1 or TRBD2 (5 bases each). This CDR3 has 15 residues. Germline V gene data show CDR1 as SGHNT and CDR2 as YENEEA. Trimming cost V 3 bases and J 4 bases, with 13 bases left between them. CDR3 protein: CASSFGTAQYNEQFF. The CDR3 DNA sequence: TGTGCCAGCAGCTTTGGGACCGCTCAATACAATGAGCAGTTCTTC.

This clone has just a few counts. The CDR3 sequence is CASSAHRGPWGELFF. The CDR3 region has the DNA TGTGCCAGCAGCGCTCACCGGGGGCCGTGGGGGGAGCTGTTTTTT. This chain uses TRBV9 with TRBJ2-2; D is possibly TRBD1 or TRBD2 (6 bases each). V lost 3 bases and J 8 bases, leaving 17 bases between the germline ends. Per the germline V gene, CDR1 is SGDLS and CDR2 is YYNGEE. The CDR3 spans 15 residues.

This clone was counted between two and nine times. The chain has TRBV5-1 and TRBJ1-4; D might be TRBD1 (5 bases). The CDR3 has 16 residues. V was clipped by 3 bases and J by 4 bases, with 16 bases between them. Germline assignment: CDR1 SGHRS and CDR2 YFSETQ. The CDR3 here is CASSSSDRTINEKLFF. CDR3 nucleotide sequence: TGCGCCAGCAGCTCATCCGACAGAACCATTAATGAAAAACTGTTTTTT. Looking up the rest from reference TRBV5-1 and TRBJ1-4 gives the full variable domain: KAGVTQTPRYLIKTRGQQVTLSCSPISGHRSVSWYQQTPGQGLQFLFEYFSETQRNKGNFPGRFSGRQFSNSRSEMNVSTLELGDSALYLCASSSSDRTINEKLFFGSGTQLSVL.

The V call is TRBV7-2, the J call TRBJ1-2, with TRBD1 identical over 7 bases. Losses at the gene ends were 7 bases for V and 6 bases for J; bases not matched to a gene: 5. The CDR3 spans 12 residues. Germline CDR1 is SGHTA and CDR2 is FQGNSA. CDR3 DNA: TGTGCCAGCAACCGACAGGGCGATGGCTACACCTTC. Residues: CASNRQGDGYTF.

V is TRBV10-3 and J is TRBJ2-7, with 12 nucleotides matching TRBD2. V lost 10 bases to trimming and J lost 1 base; unmatched junction nucleotides: 5. CDR3 length: 14 amino acids. The germline V gene has CDR1 ENHRY and CDR2 SYGVKD. CDR3 coding DNA: TGTGCCACCACTAGCGGGAGGTCTTCCTACGAGCAGTACTTC. Its protein is CATTSGRSSYEQYF.

This rearrangement joins TRBV5-1 to TRBJ2-2; 8 nucleotides align to TRBD2. This CDR3 region has 14 residues. Per germline, CDR1 SGHRS and CDR2 YFSETQ. V lost 4 bases, J lost 7 bases, and 6 bases stayed unmatched. Here the CDR3 DNA reads TGCGCCAGCAGCCCGACTAGCGACGGCGGGGAGCTGTTTTTT. Protein product: CASSPTSDGGELFF.

The chain combines TRBV7-9 with TRBJ1-4, with D uncertain. Germline CDR1 reads SEHNR; CDR2 reads FQNEAQ (reference sequence). V was shortened by 3 bases and J by 5 bases, with 10 bases between the two germline ends. This CDR3 region has 14 residues. In DNA form, the CDR3 reads TGTGCCAGCAGCTTGTTCCCCGGAAATGAAAAACTGTTTTTT. Translating gives CASSLFPGNEKLFF.

The chain employs TRBV9 and TRBJ2-2; weak D call: TRBD1 (5 bases). CDR1 and CDR2 from the germline V gene are SGDLS and YYNGEE. Trimming shortened V by 3 bases and J by 6 bases, and 18 bases separated the two germline ends. The CDR3 totals 16 residues. The CDR3 reads CASSAEVGDRSGELFF. CDR3 nucleotide sequence: TGTGCCAGCAGCGCGGAAGTAGGGGATCGATCCGGGGAGCTGTTTTTT.

The chain uses TRBV3-1 (or the pseudogene TRBV3-2) and TRBJ1-3, with no clear D. Per the germline V gene, CDR1 is LGHDT and CDR2 is YNNKEL (reference sequence). Trimming shortened V by 4 bases and J by 0 bases, and 13 bases separated the two germline ends. There are 16 residues in the CDR3. The CDR3, as DNA: TGTGCCAGCAGCCCCCGCGACGGCTTCTCTGGAAACACCATATATTTT. This sequence encodes CASSPRDGFSGNTIYF.

The genes are TRBV6-2 or TRBV6-3 and TRBJ2-7; TRBD1 might be the D (6 bases). Trimming removed 4 bases from V and 2 bases from J, with 12 bases in between. This CDR3 has 14 residues. CDR1 is MNHEY, CDR2 SVGEGT, per germline. DNA for the CDR3: TGTGCCAGCAGTTCCAACAGGGACCCCTACGAGCAGTACTTC. Protein product: CASSSNRDPYEQYF.

This clone was detected once. J is TRBJ2-3 and V is TRBV7-3; 11 bases align to TRBD2. In germline, CDR1 is SGHTA, CDR2 FQGTGA. The CDR3 contains 16 residues. The ends lost 5 bases at V and 2 bases at J; junction bases unmatched: 6. The CDR3 spells CASSHEGLAATDTQYF. CDR3 bases: TGTGCCAGCAGCCACGAGGGACTAGCGGCCACAGATACGCAGTATTTT.

The rearrangement links TRBV10-2 to TRBJ1-1; D gene ambiguous. CDR1 and CDR2 from the germline V gene are WSHSY and SAAADI. Trimming removed 2 bases from V and 5 bases from J, with 9 bases in between. CDR3 size: 13 residues. CDR3 sequence: CASSEHGVTEAFF. In nucleotides, the CDR3 is TGCGCCAGCAGTGAGCACGGGGTTACTGAAGCTTTCTTT.

V is TRBV5-1 and J is TRBJ1-2; possible D gene TRBD1, 6 bases. This CDR3 has 15 amino acids. The V end was cut by 3 bases, the J end by 2 bases, with 14 bases between. Germline V lookup: CDR1 SGHRS, CDR2 YFSETQ. CDR3 bases: TGCGCCAGCAGCTGGGGGCGACAGAGCAACTATGGCTACACCTTC. Encoded protein: CASSWGRQSNYGYTF. Looking up the rest from reference TRBV5-1 and TRBJ1-2 gives the full variable domain: KAGVTQTPRYLIKTRGQQVTLSCSPISGHRSVSWYQQTPGQGLQFLFEYFSETQRNKGNFPGRFSGRQFSNSRSEMNVSTLELGDSALYLCASSWGRQSNYGYTFGSGTRLTVV.

This clone was recorded only once. The J gene is TRBJ2-2, the V gene TRBV24-1, with TRBD2 as a possible D gene (5 bases). V gave up 0 bases and J gave up 2 bases, with 12 bases separating them. Germline CDR1 is KGHDR and CDR2 is SFDVKD. There are 17 residues in the CDR3. CDR3 sequence: CATSDLGGRTNTGELFF. The CDR3 DNA is TGTGCCACCAGTGATTTGGGAGGCAGGACCAACACCGGGGAGCTGTTTTTT.

The J gene is TRBJ1-2, the V gene TRBV19, with 9 bases identical to TRBD1. The CDR3 length is 14 residues. CDR1 and CDR2 from the germline V gene are LNHDA and SQIVND (reference sequence). Trimming at V came to 5 bases and at J to 2 bases, leaving 3 bases not matched to a gene. DNA for the CDR3: TGTGCCAGTAGTTCAGACAGGGGGAACTATGGCTACACCTTC. It specifies CASSSDRGNYGYTF.

This sequence joins TRBV24-1 and TRBJ2-5; 7 nucleotides match TRBD1. The CDR3 has 14 residues. Germline CDR1 reads KGHDR; CDR2 reads SFDVKD. V was clipped by 9 bases and J by 5 bases; unmatched bases: 11. The CDR3 loop reads CATGIQGREETQYF. Written as DNA, the CDR3 is TGTGCCACCGGGATACAGGGGCGCGAGGAGACCCAGTACTTC.

The chain employs TRBV6-5 and TRBJ1-6; TRBD1 might be the D (5 bases). V dropped 2 bases and J dropped 8 bases, with 10 bases sitting between them. Germline CDR1 MNHEY, CDR2 SVGAGI. The CDR3 is 14 residues long. CDR3 amino acids: CASSYGTGHSPLHF. CDR3 DNA sequence: TGTGCCAGCAGTTACGGAACAGGCCATTCACCCCTCCACTTT.

CDR3 sequence (DNA): TGTGCCAGTAGTATATCACTAGCGAGCACAGATACGCAGTATTTT. Its protein product is CASSISLASTDTQYF. The V gene is TRBV19, the J gene TRBJ2-3; 7 bases are shared with TRBD2. Germline lookup yields CDR1 LNHDA and CDR2 SQIVND (reference sequence). The CDR3 runs to 15 residues. Trimming at V came to 2 bases and at J to 0 bases, leaving 2 bases not matched to a gene.

The gene calls are TRBV5-4 and TRBJ2-1; the match to TRBD2 covers 11 bases. Germline trimming cut 4 bases from V and 6 bases from J; bases unmatched to any gene: 6. CDR3 size: 15 residues. The V gene's germline CDR1 is SGHNT and CDR2 YYREEE (reference sequence). CDR3 in DNA: TGTGCCAGCAGCCAGACTAGCGGGACGGTCAATGAGCAGTTCTTC. Amino acids: CASSQTSGTVNEQFF.

V and J are TRBV24-1 and TRBJ2-1; D not certain. Trimming cost V 5 bases and J 7 bases, with 8 bases left between them. The CDR3 sequence is 12 residues long. CDR1 and CDR2 (germline): KGHDR, SFDVKD. CDR3 DNA sequence: TGTGCCACCAGTGTAAGGGATAATGAGCAGTTCTTC. Translated, it gives CATSVRDNEQFF.

This rearrangement joins TRBV10-3 to TRBJ1-1; a possible D gene is TRBD1 (6 bases). The germline V gene has CDR1 ENHRY and CDR2 SYGVKD. Trimming left V 6 bases short and J 1 base short, with 15 bases between. CDR3 length: 15 amino acids. The CDR3 sequence: CAIRGGTGRNTEAFF. The CDR3 coding sequence is TGTGCCATCAGGGGTGGAACAGGGAGGAACACTGAAGCTTTCTTT.

The rearrangement links TRBV19 to TRBJ2-7, with 14 positions matching TRBD2. The CDR3 loop spans 15 amino acids. V gave up 5 bases and J gave up 7 bases; unmatched junction bases: 7. Germline-derived CDR1 and CDR2 are LNHDA and SQIVND (reference sequence). The CDR3 coding sequence is TGTGCCAGTAGTGGGACTAGCGGGAGATCTAGTGAGCAGTACTTC. Amino acid sequence: CASSGTSGRSSEQYF.

The gene calls are TRBV27 and TRBJ2-3, with D possibly being TRBD1 (6 bases). Germline V gene data show CDR1 as MNHEY and CDR2 as SMNVEV (reference sequence). The CDR3 runs to 16 residues. The V gene lost 3 bases and the J gene lost 0 bases, with 13 bases spanning the gap. The CDR3 DNA is TGTGCCAGCAGTTTCACAGGGTTACCTAGCACAGATACGCAGTATTTT. Encoded protein: CASSFTGLPSTDTQYF.

The genes are TRBV19 and TRBJ1-5; D may be TRBD1 (5 bases). V was clipped by 5 bases and J by 5 bases, with 10 bases between them. Germline values: CDR1 LNHDA, CDR2 SQIVND (reference sequence). The CDR3 spans 13 residues. The CDR3 region is CASSQGEYQPQHF. CDR3 nucleotide sequence: TGTGCCAGTAGTCAGGGTGAATATCAGCCCCAGCATTTT.

This clone was observed a single time. The chain joins TRBV24-1 to TRBJ2-5, with 11 bases aligning to TRBD1. V shed 4 bases and J 5 bases; nucleotides not matched to a gene: 8. The CDR3 runs 16 residues. Looked up from germline, CDR1 is KGHDR and CDR2 is SFDVKD. Written as DNA, the CDR3 is TGTGCCACCAGTGACCGAGGACAGGGGGCCTGGGAGACCCAGTACTTC. Translating gives CATSDRGQGAWETQYF.

V usage is TRBV7-9 and J usage is TRBJ2-1, with TRBD1 as a possible D gene (5 bases). CDR1 is SEHNR and CDR2 is FQNEAQ in the germline V gene (reference sequence). There are 17 residues in the CDR3. The V end lost 5 bases, the J end lost 0 bases, and 17 bases lay between the germline ends. The chain's CDR3 is CASSRRQTLTSYNEQFF. The CDR3 region has the DNA TGTGCCAGCAGCCGAAGACAGACCTTAACCTCCTACAATGAGCAGTTCTTC.

J is TRBJ1-5 and V is TRBV11-2; D may be TRBD1 (6 bases). The CDR3 has 15 amino acids. Trimming stripped 0 bases from V and 7 bases from J, with 13 bases between. Looked up from germline, CDR1 is SGHAT and CDR2 is FQNNGV. This CDR3 reads CASSLDTGWGQPQHF. In nucleotides, the CDR3 is TGTGCCAGCAGCTTAGATACAGGGTGGGGCCAGCCCCAGCATTTT.

CDR3 loop: CASSPTDFNEQFF. The DNA of the CDR3 is TGTGCCAGCAGTCCAACCGACTTCAATGAGCAGTTCTTC. The J gene is TRBJ2-1, the V gene TRBV6-4, with D unresolved. The V end lost 5 bases, the J end lost 6 bases, and 11 bases lay between the germline ends. This CDR3 spans 13 amino acids. Germline V CDR1 and CDR2: MRHNA, SNTAGT.

The chain couples TRBV18 to TRBJ1-1; D is possibly TRBD1 (5 bases). The V gene's germline CDR1 is KGHSH and CDR2 LQKENI. The CDR3 loop spans 16 amino acids. Trimming took off 0 bases at V and 1 base at J, with 12 bases between the two ends. The CDR3: CASSPPGVGENTEAFF. CDR3 DNA: TGTGCCAGCTCACCACCAGGGGTAGGAGAGAACACTGAAGCTTTCTTT.

The gene calls are TRBV10-1 and TRBJ2-1; D may be TRBD2 (6 bases). V shed 3 bases and J shed 7 bases, with 16 bases lying between them. Germline CDR1 is WNHNN and CDR2 is SYGVQD (reference sequence). CDR3 size: 15 residues. The CDR3 is CASSDYGGTLNEQFF. CDR3 coding DNA: TGCGCCAGCAGTGACTATGGCGGGACCCTTAATGAGCAGTTCTTC.